The 29 T cell receptor beta chains below were found in one sample sequenced in a study of blood T cell repertoires in COVID-19 (dated by TCRdb to the early 2020s). Libraries were prepared through the immunoSEQ multiplex PCR assay. What TCRdb holds here is the immuneACCESS table cut down to in-frame rearrangements. Part of the clones is not present; checked against another copy, under half of the missing clones reflect an unresolved V gene, and the others are unexplained. This sample has a few hundred thousand clones in its table, and approximately 85% of those were observed once. Over 9% of the sample is in the top ten clones. The sample consisted of peripheral blood. Every receptor here comes from an elderly man with acute or convalescent COVID-19.

CDR3 nucleotides: TGTGCCAGCAGCCAACGATTGGGTGCGGGACGCTACGAGCAGTACTTC. It is translated as CASSQRLGAGRYEQYF. The rearrangement joins TRBV13 to TRBJ2-7; possible D gene TRBD2, 6 bases. The CDR3 consists of 16 residues. Germline CDR1 and CDR2: PRHDT and FYEKMQ (reference sequence). V was trimmed by 5 bases and J by 3 bases, leaving 20 bases between them.

In this sample, this clone turned up a few times. The chain joins TRBV28 to TRBJ1-2, with 7 bases matching TRBD1. Germline V CDR1 and CDR2: MDHEN, SYDVKM. V was clipped by 2 bases and J by 3 bases; unmatched bases: 3. The CDR3 has 14 residues. CDR3 coding DNA: TGTGCCAGCAGTTTAGCCAGGGGGGACTATGGCTACACCTTC. It specifies CASSLARGDYGYTF.

V usage is TRBV7-9 and J usage is TRBJ2-7; TRBD1 matches at 7 bases. CDR1 SEHNR and CDR2 FQNEAQ come from the germline V gene (reference sequence). With V trimmed by 5 bases and J by 3 bases, 10 bases remained unmatched. This CDR3 is 15 amino acids long. The chain's CDR3 is CASSGGQRFNYEQYF. The CDR3 DNA follows: TGTGCCAGCAGCGGGGGACAGCGGTTTAACTACGAGCAGTACTTC.

This clone showed up just once. The chain combines TRBV6-5 with TRBJ1-2; 10 bases map to TRBD1. Germline V CDR1 and CDR2: MNHEY, SVGAGI. Trimming took 6 bases from V and 7 from J; bases not matched to a gene: 8. The CDR3 consists of 14 residues. CDR3 loop: CASRSDRGRIGYTF. In DNA, the CDR3 is TGTGCCAGCAGATCCGACAGGGGGCGCATTGGCTACACCTTC.

CDR3 in amino acids: CASSRIQGKETQYF. The CDR3 DNA is TGTGCCAGCAGCCGGATACAGGGGAAAGAGACCCAGTACTTC. The V call is TRBV7-2, the J call TRBJ2-5, with 7 bases aligning to TRBD1. The CDR3 is made up of 14 amino acids. Germline values: CDR1 SGHTA, CDR2 FQGNSA. J lost 3 bases, V lost 5 bases, and 6 bases had no gene match.

The chain joins TRBV5-6 to TRBJ1-3; D might be TRBD1 (5 bases). Between the trimmed V and J ends, which lost 1 base and 2 bases, there was a span of 13 bases. Germline CDR1 is SGHDT and CDR2 is YYEEEE. This CDR3 is 16 amino acids long. This CDR3 reads CASSLISGSTGNTIYF. The CDR3 DNA reads TGTGCCAGCAGCTTGATTTCAGGGTCGACTGGAAACACCATATATTTT.

This clone showed up just a few times. The J gene is TRBJ1-5, the V gene TRBV5-4; D perhaps matches TRBD1 (6 bases). From germline, CDR1 is SGHNT and CDR2 YYREEE (reference sequence). The V gene lost 0 bases and the J gene lost 3 bases, with 7 bases spanning the gap. The CDR3 length is 14 residues. CDR3 coding DNA: TGTGCCAGCAGCTTGGCAGGGGCCAATCAGCCCCAGCATTTT. Translation gives CASSLAGANQPQHF.

The chain combines TRBV20-1 with TRBJ1-5; D not certain. The CDR3 is made up of 14 amino acids. CDR1 is DFQATT and CDR2 is SNEGSKA in the germline V gene (reference sequence). V lost 3 bases to trimming and J lost 0 bases, with 9 bases between them. This chain's CDR3 is CSASSSSSNQPQHF. Here the CDR3 DNA reads TGCAGTGCTAGTTCGTCTTCTAGCAATCAGCCCCAGCATTTT.

This chain uses TRBV5-1 with TRBJ2-7, with 7 bases aligning to TRBD2. Germline V gene data show CDR1 as SGHRS and CDR2 as YFSETQ. J was trimmed by 6 bases and V by 4 bases; bases with no gene match: 7. The CDR3 runs 13 residues. This CDR3 reads CASSLGGGSEQYF. The DNA of the CDR3 is TGCGCCAGCAGCCTCGGCGGGGGTAGCGAGCAGTACTTC. The complete variable domain, with remaining parts taken from reference TRBV5-1 and TRBJ2-7, reads KAGVTQTPRYLIKTRGQQVTLSCSPISGHRSVSWYQQTPGQGLQFLFEYFSETQRNKGNFPGRFSGRQFSNSRSEMNVSTLELGDSALYLCASSLGGGSEQYFGPGTRLTVT.

The J gene is TRBJ1-4, the V gene TRBV12-3 or TRBV12-4; D uncertain. Deletions cut 6 bases from V and 0 bases from J, with 5 bases between. The CDR3 spans 13 residues. The CDR3 reads CASSRTTNEKLFF. The CDR3 nucleotides read TGTGCCAGCAGCAGAACAACTAATGAAAAACTGTTTTTT.

This clone has a handful of counts. The V gene is TRBV6-5, the J gene TRBJ1-5; no clear D. The CDR3 spans 14 residues. CDR1 is MNHEY and CDR2 is SVGAGI in the germline V gene. V dropped 5 bases and J dropped 0 bases, with 8 bases sitting between them. The CDR3 DNA sequence: TGTGCCAGCAGTCCGGAGTATAGCAATCAGCCCCAGCATTTT. Residues: CASSPEYSNQPQHF.

The chain uses TRBV3-1 (or the pseudogene TRBV3-2) and TRBJ1-6; D might be TRBD1 (5 bases). Looked up from germline, CDR1 is LGHDT and CDR2 is YNNKEL (reference sequence). This CDR3 has 13 amino acids. V lost 3 bases, J lost 13 bases, and 13 bases lay in between. Written as DNA, the CDR3 is TGTGCCAGCAGCCAGGCAGGGAAAAGGCCCCTCCACTTT. Protein product: CASSQAGKRPLHF.

This clone was seen a handful of times. The J gene is TRBJ1-4, the V gene TRBV4-1; 10 nucleotides match TRBD1. With V trimmed by 4 bases and J by 5 bases, 7 bases remained unmatched. The CDR3 has 16 residues. The germline CDR1 and CDR2 sequences are MGHRA and YSYEKL. The CDR3 reads CASSLSPGQGNEKLFF. CDR3 sequence (DNA): TGCGCCAGCAGCCTATCTCCGGGACAGGGGAATGAAAAACTGTTTTTT.

The chain combines TRBV4-2 with TRBJ1-1, with TRBD1 matching over 8 bases. Germline values: CDR1 LGHNA, CDR2 YNFKEQ. The CDR3 has 16 amino acids. V lost 0 bases, J lost 3 bases, and 6 bases stayed unmatched. Written as DNA, the CDR3 is TGTGCCAGCAGCCAAGATGGGACAGGCTCGGACACTGAAGCTTTCTTT. It yields the protein CASSQDGTGSDTEAFF.

The gene calls are TRBV5-4 and TRBJ2-3, with D tentatively TRBD2 (6 bases). CDR1 is SGHNT and CDR2 is YYREEE in the germline V gene (reference sequence). V dropped 4 bases and J dropped 0 bases, with 12 bases sitting between them. The CDR3 has 15 amino acids. CDR3 in amino acids: CASSPGRGSTDTQYF. The CDR3, as DNA: TGTGCCAGCAGCCCCGGACGGGGGAGCACAGATACGCAGTATTTT.

The chain employs TRBV4-2 and TRBJ2-6; 11 bases align to TRBD1. The length of the CDR3 is 18 residues. CDR1 and CDR2 from the germline V gene are LGHNA and YNFKEQ. Trimming cost V 5 bases and J 1 base; bases outside gene matches: 7. This chain's CDR3 is CASSTAGTGGSGANVLTF. The CDR3 nucleotides read TGTGCCAGCAGCACGGCCGGGACAGGGGGTTCTGGGGCCAACGTCCTGACTTTC.

This clone was detected a few times. The chain combines TRBV9 with TRBJ2-3; tentative D call: TRBD1 (6 bases). V shed 10 bases and J shed 2 bases, with 17 bases lying between them. This CDR3 spans 14 amino acids. Germline V gives CDR1 SGDLS, CDR2 YYNGEE. CDR3 DNA: TGTGCCTCTTCTCCCGGACAGCTCACAGATACGCAGTATTTT. This sequence encodes CASSPGQLTDTQYF.

This chain uses TRBV7-9 with TRBJ2-3; the D is unclear. The CDR3 totals 14 residues. V lost 3 bases and J lost 2, with 9 bases in between. Germline CDR1 and CDR2: SEHNR and FQNEAQ (reference sequence). The CDR3 is CASSFYDFTDTQYF. The CDR3 coding sequence is TGTGCCAGCAGCTTCTACGATTTCACAGATACGCAGTATTTT.

This clone was recorded once. The chain uses TRBV6-1 and TRBJ2-5; 7 bases match TRBD2. This CDR3 is 17 amino acids long. V lost 2 bases, J lost 7 bases, and 16 bases stayed unmatched. In germline, CDR1 is MNHNS, CDR2 SASEGT. CDR3 residues: CASSELGGLEGKGTQYF. Written as DNA, the CDR3 is TGTGCCAGCAGTGAATTGGGGGGGTTGGAGGGAAAGGGGACCCAGTACTTC.

V usage is TRBV6-5 and J usage is TRBJ1-3, with a possible D match to TRBD1 (6 bases). Trimming took 7 bases from V and 4 from J, leaving 14 bases between them. The germline CDR1 and CDR2 sequences are MNHEY and SVGAGI. There are 14 residues in the CDR3. CDR3 in amino acids: CASTSPGQGNTIYF. Written as DNA, the CDR3 is TGTGCCAGCACCTCACCGGGACAAGGAAACACCATATATTTT.

The chain employs TRBV9 and TRBJ2-1; tentative D call: TRBD2 (6 bases). Germline V lookup: CDR1 SGDLS, CDR2 YYNGEE. V lost 0 bases and J lost 10, with 14 bases in between. The CDR3 sequence is 14 residues long. The DNA for the CDR3 is TGTGCCAGCAGCGTAGCGTGGGGGGTAGGGGAGCAGTTCTTC. This sequence encodes CASSVAWGVGEQFF.

This clone was detected a few times. The chain combines TRBV24-1 with TRBJ1-5; weak D call: TRBD1 (6 bases). Germline loops: CDR1 KGHDR, CDR2 SFDVKD. There are 14 residues in the CDR3. V lost 5 bases and J 3 bases, leaving 10 bases between the germline ends. CDR3 residues: CATSGQGNNQPQHF. In nucleotides, the CDR3 is TGTGCCACCAGTGGGCAGGGGAACAATCAGCCCCAGCATTTT.

This clone was counted once. The rearrangement links TRBV28 to TRBJ2-7, with TRBD2 identical over 7 bases. CDR3 length: 12 amino acids. The germline V gene has CDR1 MDHEN and CDR2 SYDVKM. The V and J ends lost 5 bases and 7 bases, in that order; junction bases with no gene match: 5. In DNA form, the CDR3 reads TGTGCCAGCAGTGCATCGGGGGGAGAGCAGTACTTC. Amino acids: CASSASGGEQYF.

This chain links TRBV7-3 with TRBJ2-3; D possibly corresponds to TRBD1 (5 bases). The V end was cut by 0 bases, the J end by 4 bases, with 8 bases between. The CDR3 covers 14 residues. CDR1 and CDR2 from the germline V gene are SGHTA and FQGTGA. DNA for the CDR3: TGTGCCAGCAGCTTAACAGGGGCCCCAGATACGCAGTATTTT. It is translated as CASSLTGAPDTQYF.

V and J are TRBV11-3 and TRBJ2-2; weak D call: TRBD2 (5 bases). The CDR3 covers 14 residues. CDR1 SGHNT and CDR2 YENEEA come from the germline V gene. The V end was cut by 5 bases, the J end by 3 bases, with 10 bases between. CDR3: CASSRLRDTGELFF. DNA of the CDR3: TGTGCCAGCAGCCGTTTGAGGGACACCGGGGAGCTGTTTTTT.

The V gene is TRBV28, the J gene TRBJ1-1; no clear D. The CDR3 is made up of 13 amino acids. Germline V gene lookup returns CDR1 MDHEN and CDR2 SYDVKM. V gave up 1 base and J gave up 10 bases, with 13 bases separating them. CDR3 sequence (DNA): TGTGCCAGCAGTTTATATTCCGCGGAGGGAGCTTTCTTT. This sequence encodes CASSLYSAEGAFF.

This clone was seen once. CDR3 DNA sequence: TGTGCCAGCACTCCTAACACCGGGAGGAATGCTTTCTTT. Amino acid sequence: CASTPNTGRNAFF. This rearrangement joins TRBV2 to TRBJ1-1; D is unclear. Trimming pared 7 bases from V and 11 bases from J, leaving 20 bases between. Looked up from germline, CDR1 is SNHLY and CDR2 is FYNNEI. The CDR3 extends over 13 amino acids.

With respect to this clone: The identical CDR3 is also encoded by other nucleotide sequences in the sample. The chain has TRBV6-5 and TRBJ1-5; 8 bases align to TRBD1. The V and J ends lost 5 bases and 6 bases, in that order; junction bases with no gene match: 3. Per the germline V gene, CDR1 is MNHEY and CDR2 is SVGAGI. The CDR3 length is 13 residues. The CDR3 nucleotides are TGTGCCAGCAGTCGACAGGGGAGTCAGCCCCAGCATTTT. Its protein product is CASSRQGSQPQHF.

The chain carries TRBV5-4 and TRBJ1-1; D unclear. The CDR3 has 14 amino acids. V was clipped by 4 bases and J by 4 bases, with 14 bases between them. The V gene's germline CDR1 is SGHNT and CDR2 YYREEE (reference sequence). The CDR3 reads CASSQEVLGTEAFF. Here the CDR3 DNA reads TGTGCCAGCAGCCAAGAGGTCTTAGGCACTGAAGCTTTCTTT.